This T cell receptor (beta chain) emerged from a study of cytomegalovirus exposure and HLA in healthy donors. Regarding the study as a whole: Later analysis identified about 18,000 TCR beta sequences associated with HLA alleles, using a false discovery rate threshold of 0.05.

Germline values: CDR1 MNHEY, CDR2 SMNVEV (reference sequence). The ends were cut back, 6 bases at V and 8 bases at J, with 11 bases in the middle. This CDR3 has 12 amino acids. The PCR employed 60 Vbeta primers together with 13 Jbeta primers. The assay was immunoSEQ multiplex PCR, and TCRdb's table has in-frame clones only and misses some. The sample has some 180,000 clones, about 69% seen once; the top ten hold about 2.7%. This clone has a single count. What it binds is not known. The chain uses TRBV27 and TRBJ1-5; D perhaps matches TRBD1 (6 bases). The TCR comes from a male donor in good health and CMV-seronegative. The material sequenced was PBMCs. CDR3 in amino acids: CASRQGREPQHF. The CDR3 coding sequence is TGTGCCAGCAGACAGGGAAGGGAGCCCCAGCATTTT.